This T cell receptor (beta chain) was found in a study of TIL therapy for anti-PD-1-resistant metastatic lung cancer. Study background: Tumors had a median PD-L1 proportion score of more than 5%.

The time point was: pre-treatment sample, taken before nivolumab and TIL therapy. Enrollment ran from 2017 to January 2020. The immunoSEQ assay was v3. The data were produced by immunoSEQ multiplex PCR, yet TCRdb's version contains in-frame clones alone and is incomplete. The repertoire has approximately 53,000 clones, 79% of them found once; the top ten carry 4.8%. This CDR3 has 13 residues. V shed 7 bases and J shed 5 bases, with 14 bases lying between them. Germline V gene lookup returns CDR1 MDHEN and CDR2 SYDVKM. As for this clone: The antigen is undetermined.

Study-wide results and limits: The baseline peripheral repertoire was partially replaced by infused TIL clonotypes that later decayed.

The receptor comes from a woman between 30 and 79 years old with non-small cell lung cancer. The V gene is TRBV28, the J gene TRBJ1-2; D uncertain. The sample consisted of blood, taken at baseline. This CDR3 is CASKSPIVYGYTF. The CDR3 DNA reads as TGTGCCAGCAAAAGCCCTATAGTGTATGGCTACACCTTC.